A single sample is the source of the 16 T cell receptor beta chains below, sequenced in a study of shared clonotypes between healthy human individuals. Sequenced by immunoSEQ multiplex PCR; TCRdb stores in-frame clones only, minus some. The repertoire includes hundreds of thousands of clones, around four fifths of them detected once, and 1.5% to 2% sits in the top ten. The sequenced sample was memory CD4+ T cells sorted from blood. Sample subset: CD45RA-negative fraction. These receptors originate from a young woman in good health.

This chain links TRBV7-2 with TRBJ1-5; D ambiguous. CDR1 and CDR2 from the germline V gene are SGHTA and FQGNSA. The CDR3 is 13 residues long. Trimming took 0 bases from V and 9 from J, leaving 9 bases between them. CDR3: CASSLAGLRPQHF. CDR3 nucleotide sequence: TGTGCCAGCAGCTTAGCGGGGTTACGGCCCCAGCATTTT.

Only a few counts were recorded for this clone. The rearrangement links TRBV6-1 to TRBJ1-3; 7 bases are a match to TRBD1. The trim removed 4 bases at V and 0 bases at J, leaving 6 bases unmatched. This CDR3 spans 16 amino acids. Germline CDR1 reads MNHNS; CDR2 reads SASEGT. CDR3 in amino acids: CASSAGTATSGNTIYF. CDR3 bases: TGTGCCAGCAGTGCTGGGACAGCCACCTCTGGAAACACCATATATTTT.

A single count supports this clone. The chain recombines TRBV7-2 with TRBJ2-4, with D maybe TRBD1 (5 bases). The V gene's germline CDR1 is SGHTA and CDR2 FQGNSA. Trimming stripped 1 base from V and 0 bases from J, with 10 bases between. The length of the CDR3 is 16 residues. CDR3 DNA: TGTGCCAGCAGCTTAGAAGGGGCTGGAGCCAAAAACATTCAGTACTTC. It translates to CASSLEGAGAKNIQYF.

The chain couples TRBV5-8 to TRBJ1-5; TRBD1 matches 9 bases. This CDR3 has 15 residues. The junction had 3 bases not matched to a gene; V was cut back by 1 base and J by 4 bases. CDR1 and CDR2 (germline): SGHTS, YDEGEE. This chain's CDR3 is CASSLLTGGNQPQHF. The CDR3 DNA follows: TGTGCCAGCAGCTTGCTGACAGGGGGTAATCAGCCCCAGCATTTT.

The chain recombines TRBV5-1 with TRBJ1-1, with a tentative D call TRBD1 (5 bases). This CDR3 region has 15 residues. CDR1 and CDR2 from the germline V gene are SGHRS and YFSETQ. V was shortened by 2 bases and J by 1 base, with 12 bases between the two germline ends. The CDR3 DNA sequence: TGCGCCAGCAGCTTCAGCCAGACAGAGAACACTGAAGCTTTCTTT. Translating gives CASSFSQTENTEAFF.

As to this clone: In the same sample, other DNA sequences code for this CDR3. The V gene is TRBV5-1, the J gene TRBJ2-7; TRBD1 aligns across 8 bases. V dropped 1 base and J dropped 2; count of bases not matched to a gene: 5. The CDR3 consists of 15 residues. CDR1 is SGHRS, CDR2 YFSETQ, per germline. The DNA for the CDR3 is TGCGCCAGCAGCTTGCTAGGACAGGGTCCCTACGAGCAGTACTTC. Its translation is CASSLLGQGPYEQYF.

The chain employs TRBV2 and TRBJ2-1, with no clear D. The germline V gene encodes CDR1 SNHLY and CDR2 FYNNEI. The V end was cut by 5 bases, the J end by 8 bases, with 10 bases between. The CDR3 consists of 12 residues. The CDR3 region is CASSTYGDEQFF. In DNA, the CDR3 is TGTGCCAGCAGTACGTATGGGGATGAGCAGTTCTTC.

The CDR3 loop reads CASSLGQWEETQYF. The DNA for the CDR3 is TGCGCCAGCAGCTTAGGTCAGTGGGAAGAGACCCAGTACTTC. V and J are TRBV5-1 and TRBJ2-5; D is unclear. CDR3 length: 14 amino acids. V was clipped by 2 bases and J by 3 bases, with 11 bases between them. Germline V gives CDR1 SGHRS, CDR2 YFSETQ.

The chain couples TRBV5-6 to TRBJ1-2; D call uncertain. Trimming took off 0 bases at V and 8 bases at J, with 8 bases between the two ends. Germline V gene sequence: CDR1 SGHDT, CDR2 YYEEEE. The CDR3 is 12 amino acids. The CDR3 coding sequence is TGTGCCAGCAGCTTGGAACTTGGGGGCTACACCTTC. It specifies CASSLELGGYTF.

The chain joins TRBV27 to TRBJ1-5; D not certain. Trimming stripped 0 bases from V and 0 bases from J, with 6 bases between. In germline, CDR1 is MNHEY, CDR2 SMNVEV (reference sequence). The CDR3 consists of 15 residues. CDR3 amino acids: CASSLSPGSNQPQHF. DNA of the CDR3: TGTGCCAGCAGTTTATCGCCGGGTAGCAATCAGCCCCAGCATTTT.

The chain is built from TRBV25-1 and TRBJ2-1; D might be TRBD1 (6 bases). This CDR3 contains 14 residues. Trimming took 6 bases from V and 3 from J, leaving 12 bases between them. Per germline, CDR1 MGHDK and CDR2 SYGVNS. CDR3 in DNA: TGTGCCAGCAGGGGGACATACGACTACAATGAGCAGTTCTTC. Its protein is CASRGTYDYNEQFF.

V gene TRBV2 combines with J gene TRBJ1-5, with D uncertain. Trimming cost V 7 bases and J 0 bases, with 10 bases left between them. Germline V gene lookup returns CDR1 SNHLY and CDR2 FYNNEI. This CDR3 is 14 amino acids long. Written as DNA, the CDR3 is TGTGCCAGCATGGCCCAATATAGCAATCAGCCCCAGCATTTT. It is translated as CASMAQYSNQPQHF.

This clone ranks as medium-sized. The V gene is TRBV5-1, the J gene TRBJ2-3; no clear D. Germline-derived CDR1 and CDR2 are SGHRS and YFSETQ. The ends were cut back, 5 bases at V and 3 bases at J, with 10 bases in the middle. This CDR3 region has 13 residues. The CDR3 DNA sequence: TGCGCCAGCAGTTCAACGATTACAGATACGCAGTATTTT. This codes for CASSSTITDTQYF.

This sequence joins TRBV7-8 and TRBJ2-7, with D perhaps matching TRBD2 (5 bases). CDR1 is SGHVS, CDR2 FQNEAQ, per germline. Trimming shortened V by 5 bases and J by 0 bases, and 14 bases separated the two germline ends. This CDR3 has 15 amino acids. The CDR3 here is CASSLRGSASYEQYF. In DNA, the CDR3 is TGTGCCAGCAGCCTCCGGGGATCCGCCTCCTACGAGCAGTACTTC.

The rearrangement joins TRBV7-6 to TRBJ1-5; D is uncertain. The CDR3 covers 13 residues. Germline CDR1 reads SGHVS; CDR2 reads FNYEAQ. Trimming pared 1 base from V and 9 bases from J, leaving 10 bases between. CDR3 nucleotides: TGTGCCAGCAGCTTAGGGCCTTCGAGGCCCCAGCATTTT. This codes for CASSLGPSRPQHF.

The rearrangement uses TRBV2 and TRBJ1-1; 8 nucleotides line up with TRBD1. Germline V lookup: CDR1 SNHLY, CDR2 FYNNEI. The ends lost 7 bases at V and 2 bases at J; junction bases unmatched: 6. This CDR3 is built from 14 residues. CDR3 bases: TGTGCCAGCACTGAGGACAGGGTAAACACTGAAGCTTTCTTT. Translated, it gives CASTEDRVNTEAFF.